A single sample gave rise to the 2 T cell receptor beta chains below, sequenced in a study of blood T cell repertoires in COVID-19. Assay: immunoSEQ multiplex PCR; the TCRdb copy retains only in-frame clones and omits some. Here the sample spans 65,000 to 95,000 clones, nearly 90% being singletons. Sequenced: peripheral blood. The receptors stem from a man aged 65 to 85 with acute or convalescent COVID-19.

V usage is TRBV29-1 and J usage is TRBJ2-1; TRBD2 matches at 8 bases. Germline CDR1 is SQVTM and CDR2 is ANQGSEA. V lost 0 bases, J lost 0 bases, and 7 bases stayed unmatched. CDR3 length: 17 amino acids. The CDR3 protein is CSVEEYGGGTSYNEQFF. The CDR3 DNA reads TGCAGCGTTGAAGAATATGGCGGGGGGACCTCCTACAATGAGCAGTTCTTC.

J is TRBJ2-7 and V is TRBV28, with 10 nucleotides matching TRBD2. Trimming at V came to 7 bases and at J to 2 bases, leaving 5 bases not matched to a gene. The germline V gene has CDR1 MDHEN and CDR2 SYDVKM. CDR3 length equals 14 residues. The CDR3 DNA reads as TGTGCCAGCAATCAAGCGGGAGGGCCCTACGAGCAGTACTTC. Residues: CASNQAGGPYEQYF.